Listed below are T cell receptor beta chains from one sample, sequenced in a study of shared clonotypes between healthy human individuals. Assay: immunoSEQ multiplex PCR; the TCRdb copy retains only in-frame clones and omits some. The table has 2.3 million or so clones, over 90% seen once. The sequenced sample was naive CD4+ T cells from PBMCs. These receptor sequences come from a man aged 18 to 29 in good health. Some clones in this sample may be carry-over from other donors' samples. Each CDR3 is given without its conserved first and last residue. A D gene is named only where the DNA matches it firmly.

V gene | D gene | CDR3 protein
TRBV28 | TRBD1 | ASSSPGQGPYEQY
TRBV7-9 | TRBD2 | ASSKGVLNSGRGDEQF
TRBV7-2 | NA | ASSLVWGKQETQY
TRBV28 | TRBD2 | ASSLHGAGGADTQY
TRBV30 | TRBD2 | AWRGLAGGNYNEQF
TRBV5-5 | NA | ASSLGRPDSGNTIY
TRBV19 | NA | ASSIGGPGAIQY
TRBV28 | NA | ASTQRDTQY
TRBV28 | NA | ASRYRTLYQETQY
TRBV30 | NA | AWMLGRADEQF
TRBV6-5 | NA | ASSYGSPSSGNTIY
TRBV10-1 | NA | ASSAAGQETQY
TRBV28 | NA | ASSSLGGPNQPQH
TRBV6-6 | TRBD2 | ASTPSPSGLTDTQY
TRBV7-8 | NA | ASSQPGGAGDQPQH
TRBV5-1 | TRBD2 | ASSETPEGRGETQY
TRBV2 | NA | ASSEAGLVNNEQF
TRBV19 | NA | ASSRTVGTEQY
TRBV7-9 | NA | ASSLAGLTEAF
TRBV4-3 | TRBD2 | ASSLGLAGGHSTDTQY
TRBV10-3 | NA | AISQPAGVGYGYT
TRBV28 | NA | ASSSPRGRTEAF
TRBV7-6 | TRBD1 | ASSHRGPSSYEQY
TRBV7-6 | NA | ATEPGASSYNEQF
TRBV21-1 | NA | ASSPRPTDTQY
TRBV2 | TRBD2 | ASSARTSLFEQY
TRBV19 | TRBD1 | ASNGPRGQGPRNTEAF
TRBV7-8 | NA | ASSLANIRLSGEQY
TRBV4-3 | NA | ASSQGVGGYYGYT
TRBV4-1 | TRBD1 | ASSLRTGDYGYT
TRBV5-4 | NA | ASSLVIDNEQF
TRBV9 | TRBD2 | ASSTHLAGGTDTQY
TRBV5-5 | TRBD1 | ASTDRPGTGNTGELF
TRBV9 | TRBD1 | ASSRRQGSTDTQY
TRBV11-2 | TRBD2 | ASSQFETSAGELF
TRBV19 | NA | ASSIGHSAEQF
TRBV4-1 | NA | ASSQALVVETQY
TRBV7-9 | NA | ASSTRENTGELF
TRBV7-2 | NA | ASSLYGISTDTQY
TRBV19 | TRBD1 | ASRGDRVNTEAF
TRBV5-1 | NA | ASSLADRGETQY
TRBV19 | NA | ASSTQGGSGYEQY
TRBV5-1 | NA | ASSPSVADNEKLF
TRBV20-1 | NA | SARRDTQY
TRBV9 | NA | ASSVDGRNEKLF
TRBV4-2 | TRBD2 | ASSQEWVAGVGKNIQY
TRBV6-5 | NA | ASSYSSAGYEQY
TRBV18 | TRBD1 | ASSPQGVGSEKLF